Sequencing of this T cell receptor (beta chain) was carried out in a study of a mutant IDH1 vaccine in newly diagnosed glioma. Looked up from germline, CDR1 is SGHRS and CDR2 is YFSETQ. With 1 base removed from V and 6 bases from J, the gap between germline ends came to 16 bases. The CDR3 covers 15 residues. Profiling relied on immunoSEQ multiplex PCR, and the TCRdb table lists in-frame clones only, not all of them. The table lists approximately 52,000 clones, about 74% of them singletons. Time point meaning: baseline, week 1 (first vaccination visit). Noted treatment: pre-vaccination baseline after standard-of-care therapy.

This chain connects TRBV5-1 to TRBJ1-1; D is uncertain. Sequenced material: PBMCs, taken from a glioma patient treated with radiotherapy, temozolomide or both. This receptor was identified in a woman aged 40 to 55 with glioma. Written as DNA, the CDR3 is TGCGCCAGCAGCTTGACCCATACCTCAAGAGCTGAAGCTTTCTTT. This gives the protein CASSLTHTSRAEAFF.